The entry below gives a single TCR beta chain sequence along with its context. This sample is part of a study of T-cell reconstitution after alpha-beta-depleted transplantation in children. TCRbeta library preparation incorporated unique molecular identifiers. TCRdb passed the PCR reads through MiXCR, listing each CDR3 protein once. The sample consists of 550,000 to 800,000 distinct CDR3 sequences, less than 15% of them appearing once. V lost 0 bases to trimming and J lost 0 bases; unmatched junction nucleotides: 10. The germline V gene has CDR1 KGHDR and CDR2 SFDVKD. The CDR3 is made up of 19 amino acids.

Sequencing was performed on PBMCs, taken before TCRalphabeta/CD19-depleted stem cell transplant. The chain joins TRBV24-1 to TRBJ1-5; TRBD1 matches 7 bases. The TCR was taken from a girl aged 2-10 years with congenital amegakaryocytic thrombocytopenia, due to receive a stem cell transplant. The CDR3 DNA follows: TGTGCCACCAGTGATTTGTCCGGACAGGACAGTAATAGCAATCAGCCCCAGCATTTT. This gives the protein CATSDLSGQDSNSNQPQHF.